This is a list of T cell receptor beta chains from one sample in a study of identical twins. One entry per CDR3 protein results from TCRdb running MiXCR on the 5' RACE reads. The sample holds about 890,000 distinct CDR3 sequences, 10% to 15% seen once. The same specimen was also included in a second study, on yellow fever vaccine responses in identical twins.

The specimen was PBMCs. All receptors derive from a woman aged 18-29 years in good health. CDR3s include the opening cysteine and the closing phenylalanine or tryptophan. The D gene is left open where the match is weak. Clone size appears in some rows only: once, few, many, or a class for an expanded clone.

>TRBV11-3|16|few|TRBD2|TRBJ2-7
TGTGCCAGCAGCTCCGCCGGGACTAGCGGGAGCTACGAGCAGTACTTC
CASSSAGTSGSYEQYF
>TRBV7-2|16|many|NA|TRBJ1-5
TGTGCCAGCAGCTTCGGGTCAAGAATTAGCAATCAGCCCCAGCATTTT
CASSFGSRISNQPQHF
>TRBV10-3|15|few|TRBD2|TRBJ2-7
TGTGCCATCAGTGAGCCGGGAGGCAGATCCTACGAGCAGTACTTC
CAISEPGGRSYEQYF
>TRBV7-9|15|NA|NA|TRBJ2-7
TGTGCCAGCAGCTCGAGGGACAAACGAAGCTACGAGCAGTACTTC
CASSSRDKRSYEQYF
>TRBV29-1|14|few|NA|TRBJ2-7
TGCAGCGTTGAAGATGACAGTAACCCTTACGAGCAGTACTTC
CSVEDDSNPYEQYF
>TRBV4-1|13|few|NA|TRBJ2-7
TGCGCCAGCAGCCAATTTGGGGCCTACGAGCAGTACTTC
CASSQFGAYEQYF
>TRBV7-9|16|NA|TRBD1|TRBJ1-6
TGTGCCAGCAGCTTCCGGGGACAGGGGACCAATTCACCCCTCCACTTT
CASSFRGQGTNSPLHF
>TRBV28|15|NA|TRBD1|TRBJ2-5
TGTGCCAGCAGTTTAAACAGGGGGGACGTGGAGACCCAGTACTTC
CASSLNRGDVETQYF
>TRBV6-2/TRBV6-3|13|NA|TRBD2|TRBJ2-1
TGTGCCAGCAGAATCGGGACTAGCAATGAGCAGTTCTTC
CASRIGTSNEQFF
>TRBV2|11|few|NA|TRBJ1-1
TGTGCCAGCTGGTCCAAGGCTGAAGCTTTCTTT
CASWSKAEAFF
>TRBV20-1|12|NA|NA|TRBJ2-1
TGCAGTTCTCCAGGGGAGGGCAATGAGCAGTTCTTC
CSSPGEGNEQFF
>TRBV7-7|15|few|NA|TRBJ2-3
TGTGCCAGCAGCTTAAGCACCGCTAGCACAGATACGCAGTATTTT
CASSLSTASTDTQYF
>TRBV5-1|16|many|TRBD2|TRBJ2-5
TGCGCCAGCAGCTTGGTTAGCGGGAGTCAGCAAGAGACCCAGTACTTC
CASSLVSGSQQETQYF
>TRBV28|17|NA|TRBD2|TRBJ2-1
TGTGCCAGCAGTGGCGCTAGCGGGAGGCCCTCCTACAATGAGCAGTTCTTC
CASSGASGRPSYNEQFF
>TRBV18|14|few|TRBD1|TRBJ2-7
TGTGCCAGCTCAACTACAGGGGGCCAGTCCGAGCAGTACTTC
CASSTTGGQSEQYF
>TRBV6-5|16|few|NA|TRBJ2-2
TGTGCCAGCAGTTACCAGGCTAGCCTCCCCACCGGGGAGCTGTTTTTT
CASSYQASLPTGELFF
>TRBV4-1|15|NA|TRBD2|TRBJ2-3
TGCGCCAGCAGTCTCGGGCGGGGGGCCCCAGATACGCAGTATTTT
CASSLGRGAPDTQYF